This T cell receptor (beta chain) was recovered during a study of CD8 T cells in Susac syndrome. cDNA came from around 0.5 to 1 ug RNA primed by random hexamers. The method of amplification for TCR beta CDR3 was immunoSEQ multiplex PCR, covering 54 Vbeta and 13 Jbeta. One entry per CDR3 protein results from TCRdb running MiXCR on the immunoSEQ multiplex PCR reads. The table has a few hundred thousand distinct CDR3 sequences, 89% seen once. CD8+ and CD4+ T cells from blood underwent TCR beta sequencing. TEMRA cells underwent FACS enrichment and CD8+ and CD4+ T cells underwent negative isolation. Sequenced sample: CD8+ T cells from PBMCs. The sequence was obtained from a human donor with multiple sclerosis.

The CDR3 loop reads CASSLLGGENYEQYF. The DNA of the CDR3 is TGTGCCAGCAGTTTATTAGGAGGGGAGAACTACGAGCAGTACTTC. V is TRBV28 and J is TRBJ2-7, with D tentatively TRBD2 (6 bases). With 1 base removed from V and 3 bases from J, the gap between germline ends came to 13 bases. Germline V lookup: CDR1 MDHEN, CDR2 SYDVKM. The CDR3 has 15 residues.